Sequencing of this T cell receptor beta chain was carried out in a study of cytomegalovirus exposure and HLA in healthy donors. This clone has just a few counts. The CDR3 runs to 15 residues. Germline lookup yields CDR1 SNHLY and CDR2 FYNNEI. Losses at the gene ends were 6 bases for V and 4 bases for J; bases not matched to a gene: 8. PCR primers comprised 60 Vbeta and 13 Jbeta primers. Under the authors' procedure: In a later analysis, roughly 10 million of 83 million or so unique beta chains occurred in at least two donors. Data came from immunoSEQ multiplex PCR; TCRdb stores just in-frame clones and leaves some out. D and trimming were read from the DNA, whereas the V and J calls and clone size are those reported in that table. The repertoire holds tens of thousands of clones, around three quarters seen once, with under 6.5% in the top ten.

This clonotype was obtained from a man aged 50-59 years in good health and CMV-seronegative. V and J are TRBV2 and TRBJ2-7; 11 nucleotides line up with TRBD1. Sequences were obtained from PBMCs. CDR3 nucleotide sequence: TGTGCCAGCAGACTGGACAGGGGGCTATCGTACGAGCAGTACTTC. Encoded protein: CASRLDRGLSYEQYF. Full variable domain (remainder filled in from reference TRBV2 and TRBJ2-7): EPEVTQTPSHQVTQMGQEVILRCVPISNHLYFYWYRQILGQKVEFLVSFYNNEISEKSEIFDDQFSVERPDGSNFTLKIRSTKLEDSAMYFCASRLDRGLSYEQYFGPGTRLTVT.